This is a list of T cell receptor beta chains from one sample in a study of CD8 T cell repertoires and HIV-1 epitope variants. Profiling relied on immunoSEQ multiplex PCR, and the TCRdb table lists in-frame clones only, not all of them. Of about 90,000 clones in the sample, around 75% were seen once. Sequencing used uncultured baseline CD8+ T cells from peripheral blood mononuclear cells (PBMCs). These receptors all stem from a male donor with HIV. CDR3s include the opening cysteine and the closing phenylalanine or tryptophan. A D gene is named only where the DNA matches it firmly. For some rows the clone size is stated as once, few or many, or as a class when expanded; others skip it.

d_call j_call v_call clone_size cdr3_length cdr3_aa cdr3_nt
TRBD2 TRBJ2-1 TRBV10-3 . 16 CAISESSGRAFYEQFF TGTGCCATCAGTGAGTCGAGCGGGAGGGCCTTCTATGAGCAGTTCTTC
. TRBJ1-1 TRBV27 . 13 CASSYTPNTEAFF TGTGCCAGCAGTTATACACCGAACACTGAAGCTTTCTTT
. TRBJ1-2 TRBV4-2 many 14 CASSQDTGNYGYTF TGTGCCAGCAGCCAAGATACGGGAAACTATGGCTACACCTTC
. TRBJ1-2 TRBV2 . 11 CASMGSYGYTF TGTGCCAGCATGGGGTCCTATGGCTACACCTTC
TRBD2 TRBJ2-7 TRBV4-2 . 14 CASSQPGGGYEQYF TGTGCCAGCAGCCAACCTGGGGGGGGATACGAGCAGTACTTC
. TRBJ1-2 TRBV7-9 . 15 CASSLEGDISYGYTF TGTGCCAGCAGCTTAGAGGGGGACATTTCCTATGGCTACACCTTC
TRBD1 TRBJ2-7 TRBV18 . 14 CASSPRQGAYEQYF TGTGCCAGCTCACCACGGCAGGGGGCTTACGAGCAGTACTTC
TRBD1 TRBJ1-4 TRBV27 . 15 CASSPWTGKNEKLFF TGTGCCAGCAGTCCCTGGACAGGAAAGAATGAAAAACTGTTTTTT
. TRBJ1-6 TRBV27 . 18 CASSLFGMISSYNSPLHF TGTGCCAGCAGTTTATTTGGGATGATAAGCTCCTATAATTCACCCCTCCACTTT
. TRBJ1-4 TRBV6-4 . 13 CASSDSIGKKLFF TGTGCCAGCAGTGACTCGATAGGGAAAAAACTGTTTTTT
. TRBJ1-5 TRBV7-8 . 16 CASSLGTRGGNQPQHF TGTGCCAGCAGCTTAGGGACTCGGGGTGGCAATCAGCCCCAGCATTTT
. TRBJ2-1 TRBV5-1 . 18 CASSLDPPGASSYNEQFF TGCGCCAGCAGCTTGGACCCCCCGGGTGCTAGCTCCTACAATGAGCAGTTCTTC
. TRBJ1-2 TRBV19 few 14 CASSRLDSGYGYTF TGTGCCAGTAGTCGCCTCGACAGTGGCTATGGCTACACCTTC
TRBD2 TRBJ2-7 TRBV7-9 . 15 CASSREGGLAYEQYF TGTGCCAGCAGCCGGGAGGGGGGGCTGGCCTACGAGCAGTACTTC
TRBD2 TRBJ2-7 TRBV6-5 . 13 CASSYSAGGQQYF TGTGCCAGCAGTTACTCGGCGGGGGGACAGCAGTACTTC
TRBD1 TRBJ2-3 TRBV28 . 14 CASSEGARTDTQYF TGTGCCAGCAGTGAGGGGGCGCGGACAGATACGCAGTATTTT
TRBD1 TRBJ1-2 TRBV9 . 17 CASSEDGTGVIGYGYTF TGTGCCAGCAGCGAAGACGGGACAGGGGTGATTGGGTATGGCTACACCTTC
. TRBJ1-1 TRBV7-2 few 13 CASGVGPDTEAFF TGTGCCAGCGGGGTGGGACCGGACACTGAAGCTTTCTTT
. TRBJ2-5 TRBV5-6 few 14 CASSLTERAETQYF TGTGCCAGCAGCTTGACGGAACGGGCTGAGACCCAGTACTTC
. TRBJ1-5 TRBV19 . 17 CASSIDFQVYSNQPQHF TGTGCCAGTAGTATAGATTTCCAGGTTTATAGCAATCAGCCCCAGCATTTT
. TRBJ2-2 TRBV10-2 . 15 CASSERGGVFGELFF TGCGCCAGCAGTGAGAGAGGGGGTGTTTTCGGGGAGCTGTTTTTT
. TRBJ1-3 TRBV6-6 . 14 CASRPTQGGNTIYF TGTGCCAGCAGACCTACACAGGGTGGAAACACCATATATTTT
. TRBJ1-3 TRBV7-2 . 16 CASSLGPGGSGNTIYF TGTGCCAGCAGCTTAGGTCCGGGGGGATCTGGAAACACCATATATTTT
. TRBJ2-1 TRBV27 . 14 CASSARRPSGEQFF TGTGCCAGCAGTGCCCGGCGGCCCTCGGGTGAGCAGTTCTTC
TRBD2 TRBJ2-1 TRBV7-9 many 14 CASSFAGEYNEQFF TGTGCCAGCAGCTTCGCGGGGGAGTACAATGAGCAGTTCTTC
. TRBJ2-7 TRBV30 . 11 CAWTREYEQYF TGTGCCTGGACTAGGGAATACGAGCAGTACTTC
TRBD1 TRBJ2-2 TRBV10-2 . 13 CASSDDRARELFF TGCGCCAGCAGTGATGACAGGGCCCGGGAGCTGTTTTTT
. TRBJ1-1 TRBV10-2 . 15 CASSDVGNFNTEAFF TGCGCCAGCAGTGATGTTGGGAATTTTAACACTGAAGCTTTCTTT
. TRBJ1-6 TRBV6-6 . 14 CASSSTGGNSPLHF TGTGCCAGCAGTTCGACAGGTGGGAATTCACCCCTCCACTTT
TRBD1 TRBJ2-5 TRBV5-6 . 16 CASSLIGQGSKETQYF TGTGCCAGCAGCTTGATCGGACAGGGTTCCAAGGAGACCCAGTACTTC
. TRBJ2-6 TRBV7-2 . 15 CASSPWSSGANVLTF TGTGCCAGCAGCCCATGGTCCTCTGGGGCCAACGTCCTGACTTTC
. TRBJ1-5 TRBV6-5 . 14 CASSSTGPDQPQHF TGTGCCAGCAGCTCAACAGGGCCGGATCAGCCCCAGCATTTT
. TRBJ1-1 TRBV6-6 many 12 CASSYSVGEAFF TGTGCCAGCAGTTACTCGGTGGGTGAAGCTTTCTTT
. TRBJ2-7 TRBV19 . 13 CASSIEGRHEQYF TGTGCCAGTAGTATAGAAGGTCGCCACGAGCAGTACTTC
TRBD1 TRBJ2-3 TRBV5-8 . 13 CATGVSRTDTQYF TGTGCGACAGGGGTTTCCAGAACAGATACGCAGTATTTT
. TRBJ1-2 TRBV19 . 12 CASSAIGYGYTF TGTGCCAGTAGTGCCATAGGCTATGGCTACACCTTC
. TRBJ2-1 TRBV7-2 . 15 CASSLGDSLYNEQFF TGTGCCAGCAGCTTAGGTGACTCTTTGTACAATGAGCAGTTCTTC
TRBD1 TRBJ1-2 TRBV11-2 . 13 CASRKTGNYGYTF TGTGCCAGCAGAAAGACAGGGAACTATGGCTACACCTTC
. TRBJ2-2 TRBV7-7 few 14 CASSVGRNTGELFF TGTGCCAGCAGCGTCGGACGGAACACCGGGGAGCTGTTTTTT
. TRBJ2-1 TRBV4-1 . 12 CASSQDISEQFF TGCGCCAGCAGCCAAGATATCAGTGAGCAGTTCTTC
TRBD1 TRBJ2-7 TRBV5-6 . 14 CASSIGQGPYEQYF TGTGCCAGCAGCATAGGACAGGGTCCCTACGAGCAGTACTTC
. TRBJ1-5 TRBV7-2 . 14 CASSLAIANQPQHF TGTGCCAGCAGCTTAGCGATCGCGAATCAGCCCCAGCATTTT
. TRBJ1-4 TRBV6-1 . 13 CASSVGLNEKLFF TGTGCCAGCAGTGTGGGGCTTAATGAAAAACTGTTTTTT
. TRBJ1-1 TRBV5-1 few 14 CASSPRTGDTEAFF TGCGCCAGCAGCCCGAGGACGGGAGACACTGAAGCTTTCTTT
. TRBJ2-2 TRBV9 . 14 CASSAAGLTGELFF TGTGCCAGCAGCGCGGCGGGACTCACCGGGGAGCTGTTTTTT
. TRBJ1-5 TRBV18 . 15 CASSPRTTGDQPQHF TGTGCCAGCTCTCCCAGGACTACAGGAGATCAGCCCCAGCATTTT
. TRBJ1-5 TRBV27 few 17 CASSQTRPALSNQPQHF TGTGCCAGCAGCCAAACCCGTCCGGCCTTAAGCAATCAGCCCCAGCATTTT
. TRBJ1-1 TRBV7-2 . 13 CASSWNTDTEAFF TGTGCCAGCAGCTGGAACACGGACACTGAAGCTTTCTTT
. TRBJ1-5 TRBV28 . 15 CASRPGRGYDQPQHF TGTGCCAGCAGACCAGGCAGGGGTTACGATCAGCCCCAGCATTTT
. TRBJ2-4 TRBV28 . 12 CASSFVRNIQYF TGTGCCAGCAGTTTTGTTAGAAACATTCAGTACTTC